Listed here are 14 T cell receptor beta chains from one sample, sequenced in a study of OX40 agonist ivuxolimab in advanced cancers. Profiled with immunoSEQ multiplex PCR; TCRdb holds only in-frame clones, not every one. The sample contains approximately 76,000 clones, roughly 85% of which appear only once. Sample: CD4+ or CD8+ T cells sorted from blood, taken in a trial of the OX40 agonist ivuxolimab. The source is an adult with an advanced solid tumor such as melanoma, head and neck, liver or kidney cancer.

This sequence joins TRBV7-2 and TRBJ1-5; maybe TRBD1 (5 bases). CDR1 SGHTA and CDR2 FQGNSA come from the germline V gene. The ends were cut back, 1 base at V and 6 bases at J, with 10 bases in the middle. This CDR3 is built from 14 residues. CDR3 DNA sequence: TGTGCCAGCAGCTTAGACGGAGGGGTTCAGCCCCAGCATTTT. It codes for CASSLDGGVQPQHF.

The V call is TRBV2, the J call TRBJ2-5; D is uncertain. Per the germline V gene, CDR1 is SNHLY and CDR2 is FYNNEI. V lost 0 bases, J lost 6 bases, and 14 bases lay in between. The CDR3 runs 15 residues. CDR3 bases: TGTGCCAGCAGTGAAGCGCTCGGGTTGTTGAAGACCCAGTACTTC. Amino acid sequence: CASSEALGLLKTQYF. The full variable domain, with the rest looked up from reference TRBV2 and TRBJ2-5, is EPEVTQTPSHQVTQMGQEVILRCVPISNHLYFYWYRQILGQKVEFLVSFYNNEISEKSEIFDDQFSVERPDGSNFTLKIRSTKLEDSAMYFCASSEALGLLKTQYFGPGTRLLVL.

The V call is TRBV7-9, the J call TRBJ2-7, with D unresolved. The germline CDR1 and CDR2 sequences are SEHNR and FQNEAQ (reference sequence). CDR3 length: 13 residues. V was shortened by 5 bases and J by 1 base, with 9 bases between the two germline ends. CDR3 in amino acids: CASSAVGSYEQYF. CDR3 in DNA: TGTGCCAGCAGCGCAGTGGGGTCCTACGAGCAGTACTTC.

The chain uses TRBV7-9 and TRBJ2-7, with D perhaps matching TRBD1 (6 bases). Germline V gene data show CDR1 as SEHNR and CDR2 as FQNEAQ (reference sequence). V was trimmed by 3 bases and J by 7 bases, leaving 13 bases between them. The CDR3 runs to 13 residues. In nucleotides, the CDR3 is TGTGCCAGCAGCTTGGGGACAAGAAGGGAGCAGTACTTC. Residues: CASSLGTRREQYF.

The V call is TRBV6-6, the J call TRBJ2-3; no firm D call. CDR1 is MNHNY, CDR2 SVGAGI, per germline (reference sequence). The CDR3 consists of 11 residues. Trimming shortened V by 7 bases and J by 1 base, and 3 bases separated the two germline ends. The CDR3 protein is CASKGTDTQYF. The CDR3 DNA is TGTGCCAGCAAGGGCACAGATACGCAGTATTTT.

The V gene is TRBV14, the J gene TRBJ2-7; 10 nucleotides line up with TRBD1. The germline gives CDR1 SGHDN, CDR2 FVKESK. The V segment lost 4 bases and the J segment 2 bases; nucleotides outside the gene matches: 5. The CDR3 consists of 15 residues. The CDR3 nucleotides are TGTGCCAGCAGCCTCGGTGGACAGGGGGCCTACGAGCAGTACTTC. Encoded protein: CASSLGGQGAYEQYF.

The chain joins TRBV5-6 to TRBJ2-2; perhaps TRBD1 as D (6 bases). The V end was cut by 5 bases, the J end by 4 bases, with 9 bases between. The CDR3 runs 13 residues. Germline CDR1 SGHDT, CDR2 YYEEEE. CDR3 protein: CASRGQSTGELFF. The CDR3 nucleotides read TGTGCCAGCAGAGGACAGAGCACCGGGGAGCTGTTTTTT. Using reference TRBV5-6 and TRBJ2-2 for the parts outside the CDR3, the full variable domain is DAGVTQSPTHLIKTRGQQVTLRCSPKSGHDTVSWYQQALGQGPQFIFQYYEEEERQRGNFPDRFSGHQFPNYSSELNVNALLLGDSALYLCASRGQSTGELFFGEGSRLTVL.

The V call is TRBV5-1, the J call TRBJ1-1, with D tentatively TRBD1 (5 bases). Trimming removed 3 bases at V and 1 base at J, with 16 bases between. Germline V CDR1 and CDR2: SGHRS, YFSETQ. This CDR3 region has 16 residues. The CDR3 DNA reads as TGCGCCAGCAGCTATGGCGGGGGAGCTGGGAACACTGAAGCTTTCTTT. Translating gives CASSYGGGAGNTEAFF. Full variable domain (outside the CDR3, taken from reference TRBV5-1 and TRBJ1-1): KAGVTQTPRYLIKTRGQQVTLSCSPISGHRSVSWYQQTPGQGLQFLFEYFSETQRNKGNFPGRFSGRQFSNSRSEMNVSTLELGDSALYLCASSYGGGAGNTEAFFGQGTRLTVV.

The chain links TRBV29-1 to TRBJ1-5; D possibly corresponds to TRBD1 (6 bases). The germline V gene encodes CDR1 SQVTM and CDR2 ANQGSEA. CDR3 size: 12 residues. V dropped 6 bases and J dropped 4 bases, with 10 bases sitting between them. The CDR3 DNA is TGCAGCGTCAAGGACAGTAATCAGCCCCAGCATTTT. Translating gives CSVKDSNQPQHF.

V and J are TRBV6-5 and TRBJ2-7, with D possibly matching TRBD1 (5 bases). Germline-derived CDR1 and CDR2 are MNHEY and SVGAGI. The V and J ends lost 0 bases and 6 bases respectively, with 15 bases between them. This CDR3 region has 15 residues. Here the CDR3 reads CASSYSAGYMAEQYF. Written as DNA, the CDR3 is TGTGCCAGCAGTTACTCAGCAGGGTACATGGCCGAGCAGTACTTC.

V and J are TRBV10-3 and TRBJ1-2; TRBD1 matches at 8 bases. With 2 bases clipped from V and 1 base from J, the junction kept 6 bases outside the gene matches. In germline, CDR1 is ENHRY, CDR2 SYGVKD. The CDR3 has 16 residues. The CDR3 DNA sequence: TGTGCCATCAGTGAGGGCAGGGGGCAGGGTAACTATGGCTACACCTTC. This sequence encodes CAISEGRGQGNYGYTF.

This clone was counted once. The genes are TRBV5-1 and TRBJ1-2, with D perhaps TRBD1 (5 bases). From germline, CDR1 is SGHRS and CDR2 YFSETQ. The germline V and J ends were trimmed by 3 bases and 3 bases, with 12 bases remaining between them. This CDR3 is 14 amino acids long. The CDR3, as DNA: TGCGCCAGCAGCTCGCCCGGGACTGACTATGGCTACACCTTC. Its protein is CASSSPGTDYGYTF.

The CDR3 sequence: CASSIYGVSEEKLFF. The CDR3 DNA reads as TGTGCCAGTAGTATCTACGGGGTGTCTGAGGAAAAACTGTTTTTT. The chain is built from TRBV19 and TRBJ1-4; no clear D. Trimming removed 3 bases at V and 8 bases at J, with 16 bases between. Germline assignment: CDR1 LNHDA and CDR2 SQIVND (reference sequence). CDR3 length: 15 amino acids.

The chain joins TRBV6-6 to TRBJ1-3; a weak D match, TRBD1 (6 bases). The CDR3 contains 15 residues. Germline loops: CDR1 MNHNY, CDR2 SVGAGI (reference sequence). Trimming removed 2 bases from V and 2 bases from J, with 10 bases in between. This CDR3 is CASSYQGHPGNTIYF. The CDR3 DNA reads as TGTGCCAGCAGTTACCAGGGACATCCTGGAAACACCATATATTTT.